Presented here are 27 T cell receptor beta chains from one specimen sequenced in a study of PD-1 blockade in mismatch repair-deficient tumors. Their target antigens are unknown. Here immunoSEQ multiplex PCR was the method, and the copy in TCRdb shows in-frame clones only, minus some. The data contain over 11,000 clones, 86% of them singletons. Sample time point: identical approximately 10-day culture without peptide (control). Sequences were derived from cells cultured in vitro, sampled from a patient treated with pembrolizumab. The receptors were sampled from an adult with mismatch repair-deficient cancer.

V and J are TRBV7-2 and TRBJ2-1, with D possibly TRBD2 on 7 matching bases. The CDR3 runs to 14 residues. V lost 5 bases and J 9 bases, leaving 17 bases between the germline ends. The germline V gene encodes CDR1 SGHTA and CDR2 FQGNSA. The CDR3 spells CASSIDSRGGEQFF. CDR3 nucleotides: TGTGCCAGCAGCATCGACTCTAGGGGGGGTGAGCAGTTCTTC.

The chain employs TRBV5-1 and TRBJ2-3, with 8 bases lining up with TRBD2. Germline V gene lookup returns CDR1 SGHRS and CDR2 YFSETQ. This CDR3 is built from 14 residues. Trimming at V came to 5 bases and at J to 0 bases, leaving 2 bases not matched to a gene. The CDR3 bases are TGCGCCAGCAGTTCTAGCGGGAGCACAGATACGCAGTATTTT. Translating gives CASSSSGSTDTQYF.

The CDR3 DNA follows: TGTGCCAGCAGTGAAATGGGGCGCATCTACGAGCAGTACTTC. This gives the protein CASSEMGRIYEQYF. The rearrangement joins TRBV6-1 to TRBJ2-7; tentative D call: TRBD1 (5 bases). CDR1 is MNHNS, CDR2 SASEGT, per germline. The CDR3 is 14 amino acids. The ends were cut back, 2 bases at V and 3 bases at J, with 11 bases in the middle.

J is TRBJ1-1 and V is TRBV30; D not certain. This CDR3 contains 14 residues. V was cut by 0 bases and J by 4 bases, with 12 bases left in between. Germline V gene sequence: CDR1 GTSNPN, CDR2 SVGIG (reference sequence). CDR3 in amino acids: CAWSVWARSTEAFF. The CDR3 nucleotides are TGTGCCTGGAGTGTTTGGGCCCGGAGCACTGAAGCTTTCTTT.

This chain links TRBV7-8 with TRBJ2-1; 13 nucleotides line up with TRBD2. The CDR3 length is 15 residues. With V trimmed by 2 bases and J by 12 bases, 7 bases remained unmatched. The V gene's germline CDR1 is SGHVS and CDR2 FQNEAQ. This CDR3 reads CASSLTGLAGVTQFF. The CDR3, as DNA: TGTGCCAGCAGCTTAACCGGACTAGCGGGAGTAACGCAGTTCTTC.

V is TRBV7-2 and J is TRBJ1-2, with 7 bases lining up with TRBD1. CDR3 length: 14 residues. V shed 6 bases and J 2 bases; nucleotides not matched to a gene: 6. From germline, CDR1 is SGHTA and CDR2 FQGNSA. The CDR3 is CASSRTGLNYGYTF. The CDR3 region has the DNA TGTGCCAGCAGTCGGACAGGTCTGAACTATGGCTACACCTTC.

The rearrangement uses TRBV7-2 and TRBJ1-4; D is undetermined. Germline loops: CDR1 SGHTA, CDR2 FQGNSA. V dropped 4 bases and J dropped 6 bases, with 18 bases sitting between them. The CDR3 length is 16 residues. This CDR3 is CASSSFPQSRHEKLFF. CDR3 DNA: TGTGCCAGCAGCTCCTTTCCCCAATCTAGGCATGAAAAACTGTTTTTT.

V gene TRBV5-5 combines with J gene TRBJ2-3; 8 positions match TRBD2. V gave up 2 bases and J gave up 1 base; unmatched junction bases: 3. Germline V gene lookup returns CDR1 SGHKS and CDR2 YYEKEE (reference sequence). CDR3 size: 15 residues. As DNA, the CDR3 is TGTGCCAGCAGCTTCGGGACTAGGGGCACAGATACGCAGTATTTT. It is translated as CASSFGTRGTDTQYF.

The genes are TRBV5-1 and TRBJ2-1, with D possibly TRBD1 on 6 matching bases. The germline CDR1 and CDR2 sequences are SGHRS and YFSETQ. V lost 4 bases, J lost 3 bases, and 14 bases lay in between. The CDR3 length is 15 residues. CDR3 coding DNA: TGCGCCAGCAGCCGCCACAGGGAAAGCTACAATGAGCAGTTCTTC. Encoded protein: CASSRHRESYNEQFF.

The V and J genes are TRBV11-2 and TRBJ2-1, with D perhaps TRBD1 or TRBD2 (5 bases each). The CDR3 has 17 residues. V lost 3 bases, J lost 0 bases, and 15 bases lay in between. Germline V gene data show CDR1 as SGHAT and CDR2 as FQNNGV. The CDR3 loop reads CASSLGLALSSYNEQFF. As DNA, the CDR3 is TGTGCCAGCAGCTTGGGGCTAGCTCTGAGCTCCTACAATGAGCAGTTCTTC.

This clone showed up just a few times. The chain carries TRBV7-8 and TRBJ2-7; D is ambiguous. Trimming removed 5 bases at V and 2 bases at J, with 10 bases between. This CDR3 is built from 13 residues. Germline V lookup: CDR1 SGHVS, CDR2 FQNEAQ. For the CDR3, the DNA is TGTGCCAGCAGCCCCAATGCGGCCTACGAGCAGTACTTC. Translated, it gives CASSPNAAYEQYF.

The V call is TRBV28, the J call TRBJ1-2; TRBD1 agrees at 8 bases. The V and J ends lost 4 bases and 1 base, in that order; junction bases with no gene match: 5. The CDR3 length is 15 residues. From germline, CDR1 is MDHEN and CDR2 SYDVKM. CDR3 loop: CASSSRGQGNYGYTF. CDR3 DNA: TGTGCCAGCAGTTCCAGGGGGCAGGGTAACTATGGCTACACCTTC.

This clone was recorded only once. The chain employs TRBV7-9 and TRBJ2-1; D is perhaps TRBD2 (6 bases). This CDR3 spans 14 amino acids. The V gene lost 7 bases and the J gene lost 6 bases, with 16 bases spanning the gap. Germline values: CDR1 SEHNR, CDR2 FQNEAQ (reference sequence). CDR3 nucleotide sequence: TGTGCCAGCACAATTGGAGGGACCCCCAATGAGCAGTTCTTC. As protein: CASTIGGTPNEQFF.

The chain combines TRBV19 with TRBJ2-1; D not resolved. The CDR3 has 14 residues. Germline CDR1 reads LNHDA; CDR2 reads SQIVND (reference sequence). V was pared by 3 bases and J by 1 base, with 7 bases between. The CDR3 DNA reads as TGTGCCAGTAGTATGGTAGGGTCCTACAATGAGCAGTTCTTC. It yields the protein CASSMVGSYNEQFF.

The J gene is TRBJ1-4, the V gene TRBV9; no definite D call. The CDR3 totals 14 residues. Germline-derived CDR1 and CDR2 are SGDLS and YYNGEE. V shed 2 bases and J shed 0 bases, with 5 bases lying between them. CDR3 nucleotides: TGTGCCAGCAGCGTTACGACAACTAATGAAAAACTGTTTTTT. Translating gives CASSVTTTNEKLFF.

The rearrangement uses TRBV28 and TRBJ2-1, with 12 bases that match TRBD2. This CDR3 spans 20 amino acids. Germline V gives CDR1 MDHEN, CDR2 SYDVKM. J was trimmed by 6 bases and V by 7 bases; bases with no gene match: 22. CDR3 protein: CASTLGLAGGPPKIRNEQFF. The CDR3 DNA sequence: TGTGCCAGCACCTTGGGCCTAGCGGGAGGGCCGCCTAAGATCCGCAATGAGCAGTTCTTC.

The chain uses TRBV25-1 and TRBJ2-7; possible D gene TRBD1, 6 bases. The CDR3 is made up of 16 amino acids. Germline V gene data show CDR1 as MGHDK and CDR2 as SYGVNS. Trimming removed 0 bases at V and 5 bases at J, with 17 bases between. The CDR3 loop is CASSEYWAGEGNEQYF. As DNA, the CDR3 is TGTGCCAGCAGTGAATATTGGGCAGGGGAAGGCAACGAGCAGTACTTC.

This rearrangement joins TRBV27 to TRBJ2-7, with D hard to call. Between the trimmed V and J ends, which lost 2 bases and 7 bases, there was a span of 12 bases. The CDR3 is made up of 13 amino acids. Germline V gene lookup returns CDR1 MNHEY and CDR2 SMNVEV (reference sequence). CDR3 bases: TGTGCCAGCAGTTTAGGCCCCCGGCGGGAGCAGTACTTC. It yields the protein CASSLGPRREQYF.

V is TRBV28 and J is TRBJ1-2; 9 positions agree with TRBD1. With 11 bases clipped from V and 2 bases from J, the junction kept 12 bases outside the gene matches. The CDR3 has 15 residues. Per the germline V gene, CDR1 is MDHEN and CDR2 is SYDVKM. The CDR3 sequence is CAATWGGTGNYGYTF. In DNA form, the CDR3 reads TGTGCCGCAACCTGGGGGGGGACAGGGAACTATGGCTACACCTTC.

This clone was recorded only once. The V and J genes are TRBV19 and TRBJ1-3, with D perhaps matching TRBD1 (5 bases). Germline values: CDR1 LNHDA, CDR2 SQIVND (reference sequence). Trimming cost V 2 bases and J 4 bases, with 9 bases left between them. The CDR3 sequence is 14 residues long. CDR3 coding DNA: TGTGCCAGTAGTATATGGGGGATAGGAAACACCATATATTTT. Encoded protein: CASSIWGIGNTIYF.

This chain connects TRBV30 to TRBJ1-2; TRBD1 matches 9 bases. Germline V gives CDR1 GTSNPN, CDR2 SVGIG (reference sequence). With 1 base clipped from V and 4 bases from J, the junction kept 4 bases outside the gene matches. There are 14 residues in the CDR3. The CDR3 region has the DNA TGTGCCTGGAGTGGCGGGACAGGGCCCTATGGCTACACCTTC. As protein: CAWSGGTGPYGYTF.

CDR3 protein: CASSRTASTDTQYF. CDR3 coding DNA: TGTGCCAGCAGCCGAACGGCCAGCACAGATACGCAGTATTTT. The chain carries TRBV28 and TRBJ2-3, with no clear D. V lost 6 bases and J 0 bases, leaving 10 bases between the germline ends. The germline V gene has CDR1 MDHEN and CDR2 SYDVKM. There are 14 residues in the CDR3.

The sample holds one count of this clone. The gene calls are TRBV11-3 and TRBJ2-7, with D unclear. The CDR3 is made up of 13 amino acids. Trimming cost V 1 base and J 6 bases, with 10 bases left between them. In germline, CDR1 is SGHNT, CDR2 YENEEA. The CDR3 sequence is CASSLGRPGEQYF. The CDR3 bases are TGTGCCAGCAGCTTAGGCAGGCCTGGCGAGCAGTACTTC.

The V and J genes are TRBV25-1 and TRBJ1-5, with 7 positions matching TRBD1. CDR1 MGHDK and CDR2 SYGVNS come from the germline V gene. The CDR3 sequence is 15 residues long. V lost 4 bases, J lost 0 bases, and 3 bases stayed unmatched. Here the CDR3 DNA reads TGTGCCAGCAGTGGTGGGACAGCTAGCAATCAGCCCCAGCATTTT. Its translation is CASSGGTASNQPQHF.

The rearrangement links TRBV29-1 to TRBJ2-1; D might be TRBD2 (6 bases). Germline loops: CDR1 SQVTM, CDR2 ANQGSEA. The CDR3 spans 13 residues. The V gene lost 3 bases and the J gene lost 6 bases, with 12 bases spanning the gap. The CDR3 reads CSVDREAPNEQFF. The CDR3 DNA sequence: TGCAGCGTTGACAGGGAGGCGCCCAATGAGCAGTTCTTC.

V is TRBV7-2 and J is TRBJ2-1, with 9 bases fitting TRBD2. CDR1 SGHTA and CDR2 FQGNSA come from the germline V gene. The junction had 13 bases not matched to a gene; V was cut back by 5 bases and J by 8 bases. The CDR3 runs 16 residues. CDR3 loop: CASSPSRFSGSHEQFF. CDR3 nucleotide sequence: TGTGCCAGCAGCCCCTCCCGGTTTAGCGGGAGCCATGAGCAGTTCTTC.

The chain links TRBV18 to TRBJ2-1; TRBD1 is a possible D gene (6 bases). Germline CDR1 reads KGHSH; CDR2 reads LQKENI. The CDR3 length is 15 residues. The ends were cut back, 1 base at V and 7 bases at J, with 14 bases in the middle. The CDR3 DNA sequence: TGTGCCAGCTCACCACTTACCTTACAGGGAAATGAGCAGTTCTTC. Residues: CASSPLTLQGNEQFF.